The present TCR beta chain was sequenced within a study of blood T cell repertoires in COVID-19 (dated by TCRdb to the early 2020s). About the study as a whole: Samples from collaborators originated in the United States, Italy and Spain and spanned both the acute and convalescent phases of COVID-19. The prospective study material was composed of cDNA or gDNA derived from T cells, B-cell-depleted T cells, or PBMCs. Subjects who had been exposed to COVID-19, were actively infected with it, or had recovered from it provided the deeply sampled blood TCRbeta repertoires that made up the dataset. The repertoires were made available in a free public database intended to serve as a resource for research on the immune response to SARS-CoV-2. The samples were drawn from two sources: the first 160 participants of the ongoing ImmuneRACE study, and about 1,300 subjects contributed by 6 global collaborators. A de-identified subject ID, COVID-19 status, age in years and sex were almost always included in the sample metadata. Where HLA class I and class II types were available, the types were taken from metadata supplied by the sample provider, not from assay-based typing.

This clone was recorded a few times. Its antigen is currently not known. Base qualities were left out, and no much larger clone turns up one base away. Whole blood was collected in K2EDTA tubes by collaborating institutions according to the institutions' own protocols. Collaborator samples were shipped for TCRbeta analysis as frozen whole blood, isolated PBMCs, or DNA extracted from either sample type. Compared with germline, V lacks 5 bases and J lacks 10 bases; bases without a gene match: 11. In the germline V gene (reference sequence), CDR1 corresponds to SEHNR and CDR2 to FQNEAQ. The CDR3 goes from the cysteine to the phenylalanine over 14 residues. Solely the CDR3 DNA is kept, with 42 bases framed from the first base. The immunoSEQ Assay, a bias-controlled multiplex PCR, was used to amplify TCRbeta CDR3 regions from genomic DNA. Per the original workflow: Nucleated cell counts per sample were estimated from amplification of reference gene primers within the assay. Sequence reads were collapsed and filtered to measure the absolute abundance of every unique TCRbeta CDR3 rearrangement. For each sample, productive Simpson clonality was calculated by taking the square root of Simpson's diversity index across productive rearrangements. In TCRdb, the immuneACCESS table is reduced to in-frame sequences with V and J assigned. These tables do not hold every clone; where another copy was compared, an unresolved V gene accounts for under half, and the others remain unexplained. The V and J calls and the clone size are those of that table, but D and trimming were determined from the DNA. This sample lists approximately 130,000 clones; about 80% were detected once. Clones ranked in the top ten supply approximately 11% of the sample.

General conclusions and limits of the study: The amount of clinical and demographic metadata varied by source and participant and was provided uncurated.

Sequencing used peripheral blood. The sequence joins TRBV7-9 to TRBJ2-1; TRBD1 matches 7 bases in the middle. This TCR derives from a human donor in a cohort sampled during active COVID-19. The CDR3 region has the sequence CASSLATGHGEQFF. DNA sequence: TGTGCCAGCAGCCTCGCGACAGGGCATGGGGAGCAGTTCTTC.